Below are 22 T cell receptor beta chains sequenced from a single sample in a study of T cell responses to AZD1222 COVID-19 vaccine. Profiling relied on immunoSEQ multiplex PCR, and the TCRdb table lists in-frame clones only, not all of them. Among about 160,000 clones listed, 85% to 95% were seen once. Sample: peripheral blood, taken on day 0 of AZD1222 vaccination. These receptors originate from an adult in good health.

V is TRBV15 and J is TRBJ1-4; TRBD1 matches at 9 bases. There are 14 residues in the CDR3. Germline V gene lookup returns CDR1 LNHNV and CDR2 YYDKDF (reference sequence). With V trimmed by 1 base and J by 8 bases, 2 bases remained unmatched. DNA for the CDR3: TGTGCCACCAGCAGAGGGGACAGGGACGAAAAACTGTTTTTT. It encodes CATSRGDRDEKLFF.

The chain couples TRBV3-1 (or the pseudogene TRBV3-2) to TRBJ1-1, with no clear D. CDR1 and CDR2 from the germline V gene are LGHDT and YNNKEL (reference sequence). Trimming removed 0 bases from V and 4 bases from J, with 12 bases in between. The length of the CDR3 is 15 residues. CDR3 DNA: TGTGCCAGCAGCCAAGAACGGGTGCTAGGCACTGAAGCTTTCTTT. It codes for CASSQERVLGTEAFF.

This chain joins TRBV6-2 or TRBV6-3 and TRBJ2-7; 8 bases match TRBD2. The CDR3 spans 16 residues. From germline, CDR1 is MNHEY and CDR2 SVGEGT. J gave up 7 bases and V 2 bases, and 13 bases lay outside the gene matches. CDR3 in DNA: TGTGCCAGCAGTTACGACCCAGCGGGAGCGGTGGGGGAGCAGTACGTC. Residues: CASSYDPAGAVGEQYV.

J is TRBJ2-7 and V is TRBV6-2 or TRBV6-3; TRBD1 matches 7 bases. With V trimmed by 4 bases and J by 4 bases, 10 bases remained unmatched. In germline, CDR1 is MNHEY, CDR2 SVGEGT. This CDR3 is 15 amino acids long. Written as DNA, the CDR3 is TGTGCCAGCAGTTCCAGACAGGGCCTTTCGTACGAGCAGTACGTC. It yields the protein CASSSRQGLSYEQYV.

In DNA, the CDR3 is TGTGCCAGCAGCCGCGGACAGGGGGCCCACGAGCAGTACGTC. It encodes CASSRGQGAHEQYV. The chain has TRBV6-5 and TRBJ2-7; 11 bases agree with TRBD1. The CDR3 consists of 14 residues. The V gene's germline CDR1 is MNHEY and CDR2 SVGAGI. The trim removed 6 bases at V and 5 bases at J, leaving 6 bases unmatched.

The V and J genes are TRBV4-1 and TRBJ1-5; D is uncertain. V was pared by 1 base and J by 5 bases, with 12 bases between. The CDR3 totals 15 residues. Germline lookup yields CDR1 MGHRA and CDR2 YSYEKL. DNA for the CDR3: TGCGCCAGCAGCCAAGCGTGGTCCGGCCATCAGCCCCAGCATTTT. Protein: CASSQAWSGHQPQHF.

V usage is TRBV10-2 and J usage is TRBJ2-7, with 11 nucleotides matching TRBD2. The V gene end was trimmed by 3 bases and the J gene end by 3 bases; junction bases not matched to a gene: 7. Germline V gene data show CDR1 as WSHSY and CDR2 as SAAADI. The CDR3 consists of 16 residues. CDR3 nucleotides: TGCGCCAGCAGTGATAGAGGGACTAGCGGAGACTACGAGCAGTACGTC. This gives the protein CASSDRGTSGDYEQYV.

The chain recombines TRBV5-6 with TRBJ1-4; D gene unclear. The CDR3 covers 13 residues. Germline CDR1 SGHDT, CDR2 YYEEEE. The V and J ends lost 4 bases and 2 bases respectively, with 6 bases between them. CDR3 in amino acids: CASSRSTNEKLFF. Here the CDR3 DNA reads TGTGCCAGCAGCCGATCCACTAATGAAAAACTGTTTTTT.

For the CDR3, the DNA is TGTGCCAGCCAAAGGGGTCCTGGAAACACCATATATTTT. As protein: CASQRGPGNTIYF. The V and J genes are TRBV6-5 and TRBJ1-3; the D gene is possibly TRBD1 (5 bases). Germline-derived CDR1 and CDR2 are MNHEY and SVGAGI. The CDR3 spans 13 residues. V lost 8 bases and J lost 2, with 10 bases in between.

The chain uses TRBV28 and TRBJ1-2, with D maybe TRBD1 (6 bases). CDR3 length: 13 amino acids. CDR1 is MDHEN, CDR2 SYDVKM, per germline. The V gene lost 3 bases and the J gene lost 8 bases, with 13 bases spanning the gap. The CDR3 loop is CASSFGGAEGYTF. The CDR3 nucleotides are TGTGCCAGCAGTTTTGGGGGGGCGGAAGGCTACACCTTC.

The V and J genes are TRBV19 and TRBJ1-4; D gene ambiguous. This CDR3 is 14 amino acids long. Looked up from germline, CDR1 is LNHDA and CDR2 is SQIVND (reference sequence). Trimming shortened V by 5 bases and J by 6 bases, and 13 bases separated the two germline ends. CDR3 DNA sequence: TGTGCCAGTAGTCCGGGGATAGGGTATGAAAAACTGTTTTTT. Residues: CASSPGIGYEKLFF.

This clone was observed once. The V and J genes are TRBV28 and TRBJ1-6; D gene unclear. The CDR3 has 12 amino acids. Germline V gene lookup returns CDR1 MDHEN and CDR2 SYDVKM. The V end was cut by 7 bases, the J end by 9 bases, with 10 bases between. The CDR3 loop reads CASTESFSPLHF. CDR3 nucleotides: TGTGCCAGCACAGAAAGTTTTTCACCCCTCCACTTT.

J is TRBJ2-3 and V is TRBV12-3 or TRBV12-4, with D unclear. The CDR3 extends over 12 amino acids. Trimming removed 6 bases at V and 6 bases at J, with 10 bases between. The CDR3 sequence: CASRSNRDTQYF. The CDR3, as DNA: TGTGCCAGCAGGTCGAATCGGGATACGCAGTATTTT.

The rearrangement joins TRBV19 to TRBJ1-1; the match to TRBD1 covers 8 bases. CDR3 length: 14 amino acids. Losses at the gene ends were 4 bases for V and 4 bases for J; bases not matched to a gene: 5. Germline CDR1 and CDR2: LNHDA and SQIVND (reference sequence). CDR3 region: CASSTGQGSTEAFF. CDR3 nucleotide sequence: TGTGCCAGTAGTACCGGACAGGGAAGCACTGAAGCTTTCTTT.

The CDR3 nucleotides are TGTGCCAGCCGGACAGTTAACAATGAGCAGTTCTTC. It specifies CASRTVNNEQFF. The gene calls are TRBV28 and TRBJ2-1; D is perhaps TRBD1 (6 bases). Germline loops: CDR1 MDHEN, CDR2 SYDVKM. V dropped 8 bases and J dropped 5 bases, with 10 bases sitting between them. The CDR3 is 12 residues long.

The rearrangement joins TRBV20-1 to TRBJ1-5; D gene uncertain. Germline V gene sequence: CDR1 DFQATT, CDR2 SNEGSKA (reference sequence). The CDR3 has 15 residues. V dropped 3 bases and J dropped 0 bases, with 12 bases sitting between them. The CDR3: CSASPTAYSNQPQHF. The CDR3 bases are TGCAGTGCTAGTCCTACAGCGTATAGCAATCAGCCCCAGCATTTT.

The rearrangement uses TRBV27 and TRBJ2-3, with D hard to call. Trimming left V 5 bases short and J 4 bases short, with 13 bases between. The CDR3 totals 14 residues. Germline values: CDR1 MNHEY, CDR2 SMNVEV (reference sequence). The CDR3 DNA is TGTGCCAGCAGTCCCCCTTACTGGGCAGATACGCAGTATTTT. Its translation is CASSPPYWADTQYF.

The J gene is TRBJ1-2, the V gene TRBV28; unclear D gene. This CDR3 is 11 amino acids long. V shed 10 bases and J shed 1 base, with 7 bases lying between them. Germline V gene data show CDR1 as MDHEN and CDR2 as SYDVKM. CDR3 sequence (DNA): TGTGCCACTCGCAGTAACTATGGCTACACCTTC. Its translation is CATRSNYGYTF.

V is TRBV2 and J is TRBJ2-4; D gene unclear. The CDR3 has 14 amino acids. Trimming left V 4 bases short and J 8 bases short, with 15 bases between. Per germline, CDR1 SNHLY and CDR2 FYNNEI. The CDR3 reads CASSGQRTSDIQYF. The CDR3 bases are TGTGCCAGCAGTGGCCAGAGGACCAGTGACATTCAGTACTTC.

This clone was detected once. The chain has TRBV3-1 (or the pseudogene TRBV3-2) and TRBJ1-1; tentatively, D is TRBD1 (6 bases). The ends were cut back, 2 bases at V and 4 bases at J, with 14 bases in the middle. The CDR3 extends over 15 amino acids. Germline values: CDR1 LGHDT, CDR2 YNNKEL (reference sequence). CDR3 sequence (DNA): TGTGCCAGCAGCCAAATGGGGGCGGGGGGCACTGAAGCTTTCTTT. Amino acids: CASSQMGAGGTEAFF.

V and J are TRBV11-2 and TRBJ2-1, with 8 bases matching TRBD2. The germline CDR1 and CDR2 sequences are SGHAT and FQNNGV. The CDR3 sequence is 15 residues long. V lost 5 bases, J lost 4 bases, and 7 bases stayed unmatched. The CDR3 sequence: CASSLTSGGYNEQFF. CDR3 coding DNA: TGTGCCAGCAGCCTCACTAGCGGCGGGTACAATGAGCAGTTCTTC.

The chain employs TRBV7-3 and TRBJ1-6; perhaps TRBD1 as D (5 bases). With 8 bases removed from V and 5 bases from J, the gap between germline ends came to 13 bases. CDR3 size: 14 residues. Germline V gene lookup returns CDR1 SGHTA and CDR2 FQGTGA. The CDR3: CASSMGVDNSPLHF. As DNA, the CDR3 is TGTGCCAGCTCTATGGGGGTGGATAATTCACCCCTCCACTTT.